What follows describes a single TCR beta chain. Its antigen remains unknown. PCR primers comprised 60 Vbeta and 13 Jbeta primers. Generated by immunoSEQ multiplex PCR, the TCRdb table keeps only in-frame clones and is missing some. The table lists about 59,000 clones, roughly 80% of them singletons. This specimen comes from a study of cytomegalovirus exposure and HLA in healthy donors. Germline CDR1 and CDR2: MNHEY and SVGAGI. The CDR3 extends over 13 amino acids. Between the trimmed V and J ends, which lost 10 bases and 4 bases, there was a span of 16 bases. Study-level points and caveats: TRBV6-2, TRBV6-3 and some other V segments were excluded as indistinguishable.

The sample consisted of PBMCs. The chain couples TRBV6-5 to TRBJ1-2, with a tentative D call TRBD1 (6 bases). The sequence came from a woman between 35 and 50 years old in good health and CMV-seronegative. The CDR3 nucleotides read TGTGCCACCCACGGGGGGCCCAGCTATGGCTACACCTTC. This encodes CATHGGPSYGYTF.